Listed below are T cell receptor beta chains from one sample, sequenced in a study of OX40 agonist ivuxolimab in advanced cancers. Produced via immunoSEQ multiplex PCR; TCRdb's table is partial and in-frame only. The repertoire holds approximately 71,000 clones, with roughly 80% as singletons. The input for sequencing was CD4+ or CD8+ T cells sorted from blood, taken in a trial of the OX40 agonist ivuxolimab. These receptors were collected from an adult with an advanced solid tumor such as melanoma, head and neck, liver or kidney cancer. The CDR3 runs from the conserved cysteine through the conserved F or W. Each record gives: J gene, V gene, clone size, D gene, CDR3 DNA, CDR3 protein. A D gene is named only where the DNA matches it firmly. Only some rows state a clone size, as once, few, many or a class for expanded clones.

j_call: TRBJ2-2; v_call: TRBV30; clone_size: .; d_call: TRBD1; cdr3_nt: TGTGCCTGGAAGGCAGGGGGGAACACCGGGGAGCTGTTTTTT; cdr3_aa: CAWKAGGNTGELFF
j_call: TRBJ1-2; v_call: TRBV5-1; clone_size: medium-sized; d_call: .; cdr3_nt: TGCGCCAGCAGCTTGGAGCCACAGGCCCGCTATGGCTACACCTTC; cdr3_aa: CASSLEPQARYGYTF
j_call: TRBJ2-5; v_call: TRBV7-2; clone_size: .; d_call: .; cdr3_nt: TGTGCCAGCAGCTTAGACAGGGAGGGGACCCAGTACTTC; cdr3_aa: CASSLDREGTQYF
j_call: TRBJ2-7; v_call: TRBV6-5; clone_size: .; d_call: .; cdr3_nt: TGTGCCAGCAGCCAAAGAGGGGTTTACGAGCAGTACTTC; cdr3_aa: CASSQRGVYEQYF
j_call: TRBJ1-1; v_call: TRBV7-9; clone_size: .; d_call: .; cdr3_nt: TGTGCCAGCAGCTTTGCCCAGGGTGGGACTGAAGCTTTCTTT; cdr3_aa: CASSFAQGGTEAFF
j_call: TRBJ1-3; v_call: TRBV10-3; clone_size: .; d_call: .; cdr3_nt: TGTGCCATCAGGGAGCAGGGGATGGACGGAAACACCATATATTTT; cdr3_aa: CAIREQGMDGNTIYF
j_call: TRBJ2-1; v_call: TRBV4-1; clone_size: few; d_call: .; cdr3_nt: TGCGCCAGCAGCCCCCAGGGAGGGGGCAATGAGCAGTTCTTC; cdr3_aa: CASSPQGGGNEQFF
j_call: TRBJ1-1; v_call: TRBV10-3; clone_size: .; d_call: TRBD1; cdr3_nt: TGTGCCGTCCGAGACAGGGAGGTCTCTGAAGCTTTCTTT; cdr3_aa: CAVRDREVSEAFF
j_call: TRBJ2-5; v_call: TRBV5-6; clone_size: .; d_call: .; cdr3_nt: TGTGCCAGCAGCTTTACCTGGGTAGAAGAGACCCAGTACTTC; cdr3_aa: CASSFTWVEETQYF
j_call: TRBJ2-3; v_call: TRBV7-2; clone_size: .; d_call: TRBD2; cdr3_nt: TGTGCCAGCAATCCTCTAGCGGGGCAAGATACGCAGTATTTT; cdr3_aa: CASNPLAGQDTQYF
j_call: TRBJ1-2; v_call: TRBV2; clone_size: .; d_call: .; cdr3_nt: TGTGCCAGCACTGCGGAAGCTAACTATGGCTACACCTTC; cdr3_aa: CASTAEANYGYTF
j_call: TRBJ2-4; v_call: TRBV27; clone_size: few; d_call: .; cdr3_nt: .; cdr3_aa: CASSSSGQVWAKNIQYF
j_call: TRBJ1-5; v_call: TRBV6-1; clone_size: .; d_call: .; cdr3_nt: TGTGCCAGCAGTTCCCCTGGCGCGGGCAATCAGCCCCAGCATTTT; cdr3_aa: CASSSPGAGNQPQHF
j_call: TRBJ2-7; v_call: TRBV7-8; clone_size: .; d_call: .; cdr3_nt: TGTGCCAGCAGCTCGTTCAGAGACGGGTCCTACGAGCAGTACTTC; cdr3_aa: CASSSFRDGSYEQYF
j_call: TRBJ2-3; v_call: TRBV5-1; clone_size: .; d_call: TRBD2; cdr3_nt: TGCGCCAGCAGCTTTGGGCGGGGGGACGTCACAGATACGCAGTATTTT; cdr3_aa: CASSFGRGDVTDTQYF
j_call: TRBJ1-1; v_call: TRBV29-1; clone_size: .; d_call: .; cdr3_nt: TGCAGCGTTTGCCTTGAGGGGTTCGGGAGAACTGAAGCTTTCTTT; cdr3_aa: CSVCLEGFGRTEAFF
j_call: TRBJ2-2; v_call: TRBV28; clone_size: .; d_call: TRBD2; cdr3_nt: TGTGTCTCCCGACTAGCGGACACCGGGGAGCTGTTTTTT; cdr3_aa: CVSRLADTGELFF
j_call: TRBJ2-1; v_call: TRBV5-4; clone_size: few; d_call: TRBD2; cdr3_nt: TGTGCCAGCACCGACCATAGCGGGAGGGATAATGAGCAGTTCTTC; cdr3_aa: CASTDHSGRDNEQFF
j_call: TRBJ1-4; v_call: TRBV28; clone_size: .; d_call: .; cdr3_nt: TGTGCCAGCAGACGGGACACGAATGAAAAACTGTTTTTT; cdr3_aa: CASRRDTNEKLFF
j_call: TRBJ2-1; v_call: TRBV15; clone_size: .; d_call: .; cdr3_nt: TGTGCCACCAGCAGAGATCTAGGGCCCCCAGGTGCGAGTGAGCAGTTCTTC; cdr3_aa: CATSRDLGPPGASEQFF
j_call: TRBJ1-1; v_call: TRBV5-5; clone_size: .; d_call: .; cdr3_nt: TGTGCCAGCAGCTCCACCCCGGGACGGGAAGCTTTCTTT; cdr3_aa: CASSSTPGREAFF
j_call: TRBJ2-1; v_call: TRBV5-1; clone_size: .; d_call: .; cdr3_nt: TGCGCCAGCAGGGCTGATGGGGGCTCGAGGGAGCAGTTCTTC; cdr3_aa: CASRADGGSREQFF
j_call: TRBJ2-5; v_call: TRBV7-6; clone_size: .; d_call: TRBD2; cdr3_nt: TGTGCCAGCAGCGGCGACACGGGGGGAGAGACCCAGTACTTC; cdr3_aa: CASSGDTGGETQYF
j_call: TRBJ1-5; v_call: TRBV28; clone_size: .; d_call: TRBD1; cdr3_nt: TGTGCCAGCAGTTTATCTACCCAGGGGGCAAATCAGCCCCAGCATTTT; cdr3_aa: CASSLSTQGANQPQHF
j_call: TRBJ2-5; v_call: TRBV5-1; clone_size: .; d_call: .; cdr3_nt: TGCGCCAGCAGCTTGGAGGGGACCCAGTACTTC; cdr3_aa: CASSLEGTQYF
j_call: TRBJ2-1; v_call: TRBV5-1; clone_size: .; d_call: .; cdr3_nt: TGCGCCAGCAGCTGGGATCAAGGTGAGCAGTTCTTC; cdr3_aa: CASSWDQGEQFF
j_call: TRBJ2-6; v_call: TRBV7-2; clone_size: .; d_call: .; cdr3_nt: TGTGCCAGCAGCTTAGGAGGTCCCAACGTCCTGACTTTC; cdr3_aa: CASSLGGPNVLTF
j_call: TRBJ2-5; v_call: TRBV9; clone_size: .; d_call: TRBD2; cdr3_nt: TGTGCCAGCAGCGATCGGACTAGCGGAGAGACCCAGTACTTC; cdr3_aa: CASSDRTSGETQYF
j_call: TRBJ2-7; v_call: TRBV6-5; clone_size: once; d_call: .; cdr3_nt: TGTGCCAGCAGTTCCCTCACCTACGAGCAGTACTTC; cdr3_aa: CASSSLTYEQYF
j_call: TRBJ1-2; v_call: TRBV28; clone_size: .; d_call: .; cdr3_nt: TGTGCCAGCAGTTCCGGGACCCGGGGTGGATATGGCTACACCTTC; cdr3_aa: CASSSGTRGGYGYTF
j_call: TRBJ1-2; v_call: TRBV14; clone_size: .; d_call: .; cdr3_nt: TGTGCCAGCAGCCAAGGGCGGAACTATGGCTACACCTTC; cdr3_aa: CASSQGRNYGYTF
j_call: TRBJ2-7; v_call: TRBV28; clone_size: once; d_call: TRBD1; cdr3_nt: TGTGCCAGCAGTTCCCCGGGACAGGGGGCCAACGAGCAGTACTTC; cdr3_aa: CASSSPGQGANEQYF
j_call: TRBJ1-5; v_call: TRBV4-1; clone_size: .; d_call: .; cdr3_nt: TGCGCCAGCAGCCAAGAGTCCCGCTGGGAGCCCCAGCATTTT; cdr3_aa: CASSQESRWEPQHF
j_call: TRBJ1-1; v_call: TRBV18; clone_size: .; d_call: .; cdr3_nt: TGTGCCAGCTCACCATTTTCAGGTATGAACACTGAAGCTTTCTTT; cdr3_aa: CASSPFSGMNTEAFF
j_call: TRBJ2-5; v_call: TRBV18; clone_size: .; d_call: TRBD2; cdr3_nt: TGTGCCAGCTCACCAAAGACTAGCGGTTTTCAAGAGACCCAGTACTTC; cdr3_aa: CASSPKTSGFQETQYF
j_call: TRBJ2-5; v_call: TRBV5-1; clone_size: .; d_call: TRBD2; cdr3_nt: TGCGCCAGCAGCTTGTCCGCCGCGGGGGGGCAAGAGACCCAGTACTTC; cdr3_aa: CASSLSAAGGQETQYF
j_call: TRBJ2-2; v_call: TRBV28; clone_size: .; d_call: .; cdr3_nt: TGTGCCAGCAGTTTTTTTTCGTGGGGGAACGGGGAGCTGTTTTTT; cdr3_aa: CASSFFSWGNGELFF
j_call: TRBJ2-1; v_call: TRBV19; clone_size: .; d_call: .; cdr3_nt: TGTGCCAGTAGTATTAACAGGGACGATGAGCAGTTCTTC; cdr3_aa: CASSINRDDEQFF
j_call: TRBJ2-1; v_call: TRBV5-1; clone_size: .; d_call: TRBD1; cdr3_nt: TGCGCCAGCAGCTTGGCGACAGGGGGATACAATGAGCAGTTCTTC; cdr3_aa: CASSLATGGYNEQFF
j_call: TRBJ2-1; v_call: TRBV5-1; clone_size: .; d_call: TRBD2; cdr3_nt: TGCGCCAGCAGCGCAACCGGGACTACAACCTACAATGAGCAGTTCTTC; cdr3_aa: CASSATGTTTYNEQFF
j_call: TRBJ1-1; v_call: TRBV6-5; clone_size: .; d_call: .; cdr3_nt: TGTGCCAGCAGTTACGGCAGTCACACTGAAGCTTTCTTT; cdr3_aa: CASSYGSHTEAFF
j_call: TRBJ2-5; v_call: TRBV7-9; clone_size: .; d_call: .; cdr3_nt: TGTGCCAGCAGCCACAAAGAGACCCAGTACTTC; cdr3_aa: CASSHKETQYF
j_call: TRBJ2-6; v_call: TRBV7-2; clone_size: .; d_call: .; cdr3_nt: TGTGCCAGCAGCGCTCATGCGGCTGGGGCCAACGTCCTGACTTTC; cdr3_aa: CASSAHAAGANVLTF
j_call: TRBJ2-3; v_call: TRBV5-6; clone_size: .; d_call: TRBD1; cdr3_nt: TGTGCCAGCAGCTGGAACGCACAGGGGACAGCCAAAGATACGCAGTATTTT; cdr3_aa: CASSWNAQGTAKDTQYF
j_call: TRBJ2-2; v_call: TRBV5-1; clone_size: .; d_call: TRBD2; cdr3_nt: TGCGCCAGCAGCCTTAGCGGGGACGCGAGGACCGGGGAGCTGTTTTTT; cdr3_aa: CASSLSGDARTGELFF
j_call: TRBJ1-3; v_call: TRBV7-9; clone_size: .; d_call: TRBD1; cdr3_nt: TGTGCCAGCAGCTTAGCCGGGACAGGGTTCTCTCGTGGAAACACCATATATTTT; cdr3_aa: CASSLAGTGFSRGNTIYF
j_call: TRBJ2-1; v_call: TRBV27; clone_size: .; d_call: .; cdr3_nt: TGTGCCAGCGGAGGACTACTAGTAGACAATGAGCAGTTCTTC; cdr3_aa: CASGGLLVDNEQFF
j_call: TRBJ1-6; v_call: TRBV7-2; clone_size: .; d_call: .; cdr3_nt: TGTGCCAGCAGCCCCCGGGACAAAAATTCACCCCTCCACTTT; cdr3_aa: CASSPRDKNSPLHF
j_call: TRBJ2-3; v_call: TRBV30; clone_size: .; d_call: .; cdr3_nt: TGTGCCTGGCGTTCTCCAGGGCGAGATACGCAGTATTTT; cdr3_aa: CAWRSPGRDTQYF
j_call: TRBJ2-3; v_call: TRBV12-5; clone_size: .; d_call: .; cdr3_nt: TGTGCTAGTGGACCCGAAATAATGGATACGCAGTATTTT; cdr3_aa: CASGPEIMDTQYF
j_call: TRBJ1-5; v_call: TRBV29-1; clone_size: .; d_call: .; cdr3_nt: TGCAGCGTTGCTGGGGATAGCAATCAGCCCCAGCATTTT; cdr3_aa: CSVAGDSNQPQHF
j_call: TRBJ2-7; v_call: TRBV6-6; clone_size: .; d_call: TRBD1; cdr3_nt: TGTGCCAGCACCCGAGGACAGGGGAGTCCCGAGCAGTACTTC; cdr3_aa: CASTRGQGSPEQYF
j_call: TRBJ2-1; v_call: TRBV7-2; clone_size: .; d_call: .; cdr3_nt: TGTGCCAGCAGCCCCGCCCCGGTAGTATCCTACAATGAGCAGTTCTTC; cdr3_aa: CASSPAPVVSYNEQFF
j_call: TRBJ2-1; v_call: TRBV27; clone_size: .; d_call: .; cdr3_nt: TGTGCCAGCAGTGCCCCGACTAGAGTCACCTACAATGAGCAGTTCTTC; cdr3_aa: CASSAPTRVTYNEQFF